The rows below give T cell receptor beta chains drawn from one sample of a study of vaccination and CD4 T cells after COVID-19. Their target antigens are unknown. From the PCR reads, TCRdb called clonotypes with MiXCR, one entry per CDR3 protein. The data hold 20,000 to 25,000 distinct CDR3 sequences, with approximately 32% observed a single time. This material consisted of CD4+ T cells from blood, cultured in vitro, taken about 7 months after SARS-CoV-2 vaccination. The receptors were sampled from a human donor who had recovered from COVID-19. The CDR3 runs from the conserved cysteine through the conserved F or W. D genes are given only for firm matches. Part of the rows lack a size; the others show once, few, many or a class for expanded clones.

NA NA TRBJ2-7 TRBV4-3 CASSQDLRQGGYEQYF TGCGCCAGCAGCCAAGATCTCAGGCAGGGGGGATACGAGCAGTACTTC
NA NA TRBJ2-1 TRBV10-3 CANAPAPSVRNEQFF TGTGCCAACGCCCCAGCCCCTAGCGTTCGGAATGAGCAGTTCTTC
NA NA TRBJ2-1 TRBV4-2 CASSQQEQEQFF TGTGCCAGCAGCCAGCAGGAACAGGAGCAGTTCTTC
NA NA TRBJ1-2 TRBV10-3 CAISDGAFGYGYTF TGTGCCATCAGTGATGGCGCTTTTGGCTATGGCTACACCTTC
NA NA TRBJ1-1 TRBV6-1 CASNTQGLNTEAFF TGTGCCAGCAATACCCAGGGTCTGAACACTGAAGCTTTCTTT
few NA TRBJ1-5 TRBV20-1 CSAGLGNQPQHF TGCAGTGCTGGGCTGGGCAATCAGCCCCAGCATTTT
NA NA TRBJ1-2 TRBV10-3 CAISEGQLWGYTF TGTGCCATCAGTGAGGGCCAGTTATGGGGCTACACCTTC
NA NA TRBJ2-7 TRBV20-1 CSATVNDEQYF TGCAGTGCTACGGTGAACGACGAGCAGTACTTC
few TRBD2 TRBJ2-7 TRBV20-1 CSARGLAGVEEQYF TGCAGTGCTAGAGGTCTAGCGGGAGTTGAGGAGCAGTACTTC
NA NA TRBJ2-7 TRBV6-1 CASTESGIKSVYEQYF TGTGCCAGCACCGAATCCGGGATAAAAAGCGTCTACGAGCAGTACTTC
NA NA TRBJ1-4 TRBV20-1 CSARVPGGNEKLFF TGCAGTGCTAGGGTCCCGGGAGGTAATGAAAAACTGTTTTTT
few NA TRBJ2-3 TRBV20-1 CSAQRAGTTDTQYF TGCAGTGCCCAGAGGGCGGGCACCACAGATACGCAGTATTTT
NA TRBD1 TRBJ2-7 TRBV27 CASSGTGAYEQYF TGTGCCAGCAGTGGGACAGGAGCCTACGAGCAGTACTTC
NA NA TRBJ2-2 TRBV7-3 CASSLDPTGELFF TGTGCCAGCAGCTTAGATCCCACCGGGGAGCTGTTTTTT
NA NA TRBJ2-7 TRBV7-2 CASSLDPSSSHRDF TGTGCCAGCAGCTTAGATCCCAGCTCCTCACATAGGGACTTC
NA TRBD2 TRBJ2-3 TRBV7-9 CASSWLAGGGDTQYF TGTGCCAGCAGCTGGCTAGCGGGAGGGGGGGATACGCAGTATTTT
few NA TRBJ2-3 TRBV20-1 CSARGHTDTQYF TGCAGTGCTAGAGGACACACAGATACGCAGTATTTT
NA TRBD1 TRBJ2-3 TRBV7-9 CASSKTGVTDTQYF TGTGCCAGCAGTAAGACAGGGGTGACAGATACGCAGTATTTT
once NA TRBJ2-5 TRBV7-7 CASSFGLQETQHF TGTGCTAGCAGCTTTGGGCTTCAGGAGACCCAGCACTTC
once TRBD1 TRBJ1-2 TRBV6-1 CASSEGTVYGYTF TGTGCCAGCAGTGAGGGGACAGTCTATGGCTACACCTTC
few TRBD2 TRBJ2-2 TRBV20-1 CSARDLQSGANTGELFF TGCAGTGCTAGAGATTTGCAGAGCGGGGCGAACACCGGGGAGCTGTTTTTT
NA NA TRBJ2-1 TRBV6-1 CASSPYRNNEQFF TGTGCCAGCAGCCCTTACCGGAACAATGAGCAGTTCTTC
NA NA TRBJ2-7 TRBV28 CASTYSGNLPSYEQYF TGTGCCAGCACATATTCAGGGAATTTACCCTCCTACGAGCAGTACTTC
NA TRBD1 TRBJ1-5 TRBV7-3 CASPLKGQGTPQPQHF TGTGCCAGCCCCTTAAAAGGACAGGGGACACCTCAGCCCCAGCATTTT
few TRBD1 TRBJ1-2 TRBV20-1 CSARVKDRVYGYTF TGCAGTGCTAGAGTTAAGGACAGGGTCTATGGCTACACCTTC
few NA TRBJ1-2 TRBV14 CASSQDTNYGYTF TGTGCCAGCAGCCAAGATACCAACTATGGCTACACCTTC
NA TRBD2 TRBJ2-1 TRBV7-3 CASSLSTSGSYNEQFF TGTGCCAGCAGCTTAAGCACTAGCGGGAGTTACAATGAGCAGTTCTTC
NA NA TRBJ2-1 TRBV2 CASSALNEQFF TGTGCCAGCAGTGCGCTAAATGAGCAGTTCTTC
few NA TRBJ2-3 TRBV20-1 CSGTQGTLNTDTQYF TGCAGTGGCACACAGGGAACGCTAAACACAGATACGCAGTATTTT
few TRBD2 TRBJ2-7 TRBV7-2 CASSPRASGLSYEQYF TGTGCCAGCAGCCCCAGGGCTAGCGGGCTCTCCTACGAGCAGTACTTC
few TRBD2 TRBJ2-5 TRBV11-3 CATAGGQAKETQYF TGTGCCACTGCGGGGGGGCAGGCCAAGGAGACCCAGTACTTC